This TCR beta chain appears in the sequencing data of a study of T cells in narcolepsy. This clone has more than one count but fewer than ten. Antigen: not known. CDR1 is SNHLY and CDR2 is FYNNEI in the germline V gene. The CDR3 spans 14 residues. V lost 9 bases, J lost 5 bases, and 8 bases stayed unmatched. Assay: immunoSEQ multiplex PCR; the TCRdb copy retains only in-frame clones and omits some. The sample lists roughly 25,000 clones; more than 80% were seen once. Study observations and caveats: Comparing one patient's CSF and blood CD4+ clonotypes highlighted HCRT- and TRIB2-specific autoreactive clonotypes. Some memory CD4+ repertoires had no autoreactive clone sequences.

The clonotype originates from a human donor with narcolepsy. The chain has TRBV2 and TRBJ1-5; 9 bases fit TRBD1. Sequencing input: CD45RA- memory CD4+ T cells from PBMCs. The CDR3 sequence: CASNEDRGYQPQHF. The CDR3 region has the DNA TGTGCCAGTAACGAGGACAGGGGCTATCAGCCCCAGCATTTT.